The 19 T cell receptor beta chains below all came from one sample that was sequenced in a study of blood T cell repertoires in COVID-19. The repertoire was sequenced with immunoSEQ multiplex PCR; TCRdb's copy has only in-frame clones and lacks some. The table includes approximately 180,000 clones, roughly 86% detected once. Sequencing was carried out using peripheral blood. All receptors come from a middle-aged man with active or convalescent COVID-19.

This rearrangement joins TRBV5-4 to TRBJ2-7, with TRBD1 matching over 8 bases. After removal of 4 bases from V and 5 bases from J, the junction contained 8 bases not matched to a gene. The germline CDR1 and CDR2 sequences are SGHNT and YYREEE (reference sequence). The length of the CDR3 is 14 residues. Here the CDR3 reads CASSLKDRADEQYF. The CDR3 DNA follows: TGTGCCAGCAGCCTTAAGGACAGGGCTGACGAGCAGTACTTC.

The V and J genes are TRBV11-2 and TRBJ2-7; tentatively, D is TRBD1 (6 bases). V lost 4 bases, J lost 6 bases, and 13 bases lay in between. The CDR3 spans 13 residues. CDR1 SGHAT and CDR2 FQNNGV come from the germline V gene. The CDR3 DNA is TGTGCCAGCAGCTGGGACATTGTTCGCGAGCAGTACTTC. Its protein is CASSWDIVREQYF.

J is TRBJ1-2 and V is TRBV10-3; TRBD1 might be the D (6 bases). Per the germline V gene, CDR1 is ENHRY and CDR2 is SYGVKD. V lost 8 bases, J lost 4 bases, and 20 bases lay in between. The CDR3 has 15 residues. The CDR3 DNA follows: TGTGCCATCGGACATTCAAAGGACAGAGGCTATGGCTACACCTTC. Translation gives CAIGHSKDRGYGYTF.

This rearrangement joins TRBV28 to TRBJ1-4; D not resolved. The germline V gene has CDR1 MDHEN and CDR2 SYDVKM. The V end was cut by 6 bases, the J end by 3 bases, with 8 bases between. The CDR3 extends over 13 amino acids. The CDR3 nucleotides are TGTGCCAGCAGGAGATCACCTAATGAAAAACTGTTTTTT. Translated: CASRRSPNEKLFF.

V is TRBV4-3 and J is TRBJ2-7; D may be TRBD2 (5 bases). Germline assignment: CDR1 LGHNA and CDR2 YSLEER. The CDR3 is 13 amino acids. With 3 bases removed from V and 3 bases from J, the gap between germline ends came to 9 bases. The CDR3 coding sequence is TGCGCCAGCAGCCAGCGCCGGGGCTACGAGCAGTACTTC. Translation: CASSQRRGYEQYF.

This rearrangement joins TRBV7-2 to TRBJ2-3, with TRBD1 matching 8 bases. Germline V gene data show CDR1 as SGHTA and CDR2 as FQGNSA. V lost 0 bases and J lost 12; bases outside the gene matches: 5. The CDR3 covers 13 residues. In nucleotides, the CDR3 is TGTGCCAGCAGCTTAGCGGGGGACAGGTGCCAGTATTTT. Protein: CASSLAGDRCQYF. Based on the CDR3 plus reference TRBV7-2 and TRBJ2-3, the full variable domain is GAGVSQSPSNKVTEKGKDVELRCDPISGHTALYWYRQSLGQGLEFLIYFQGNSAPDKSGLPSDRFSAERTGGSVSTLTIQRTQQEDSAVYLCASSLAGDRCQYFGPGTRLTVL.

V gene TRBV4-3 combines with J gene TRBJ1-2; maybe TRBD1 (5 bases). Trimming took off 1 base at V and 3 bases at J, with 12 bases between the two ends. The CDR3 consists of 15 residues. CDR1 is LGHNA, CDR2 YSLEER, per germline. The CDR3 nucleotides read TGCGCCAGCAGCCAAGGTGTCGGGGGGGACTATGGCTACACCTTC. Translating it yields CASSQGVGGDYGYTF.

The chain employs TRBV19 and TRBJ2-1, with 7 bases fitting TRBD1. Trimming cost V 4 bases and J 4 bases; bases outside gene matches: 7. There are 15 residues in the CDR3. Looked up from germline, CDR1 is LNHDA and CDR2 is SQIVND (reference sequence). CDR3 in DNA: TGTGCCAGTAGTACGAGGGGACAGTGGTACAATGAGCAGTTCTTC. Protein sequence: CASSTRGQWYNEQFF.

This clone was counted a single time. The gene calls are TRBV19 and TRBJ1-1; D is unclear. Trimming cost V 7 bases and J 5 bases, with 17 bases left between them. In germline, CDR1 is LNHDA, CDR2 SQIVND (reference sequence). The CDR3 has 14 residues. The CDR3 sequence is CASIPRWAGTEAFF. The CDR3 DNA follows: TGTGCCAGTATCCCACGGTGGGCTGGGACTGAAGCTTTCTTT.

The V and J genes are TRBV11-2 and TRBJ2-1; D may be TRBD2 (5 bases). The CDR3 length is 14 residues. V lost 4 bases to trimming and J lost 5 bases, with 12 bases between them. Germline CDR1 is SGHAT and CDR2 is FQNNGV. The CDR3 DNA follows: TGTGCCAGCAGCTCAGGTGGGAGAAACAATGAGCAGTTCTTC. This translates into CASSSGGRNNEQFF.

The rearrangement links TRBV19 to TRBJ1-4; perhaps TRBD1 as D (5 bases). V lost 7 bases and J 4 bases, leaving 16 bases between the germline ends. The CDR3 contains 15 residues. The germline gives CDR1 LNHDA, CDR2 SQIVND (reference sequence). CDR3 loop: CASTTTGGGNEKLFF. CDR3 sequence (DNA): TGTGCCAGTACCACAACCGGGGGGGGTAATGAAAAACTGTTTTTT.

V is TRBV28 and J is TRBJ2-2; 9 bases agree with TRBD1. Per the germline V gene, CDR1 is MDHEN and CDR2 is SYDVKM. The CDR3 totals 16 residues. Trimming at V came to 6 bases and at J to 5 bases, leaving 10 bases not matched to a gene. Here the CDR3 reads CASSAGGQGRTGELFF. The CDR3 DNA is TGTGCCAGCAGCGCTGGGGGACAGGGCAGAACCGGGGAGCTGTTTTTT.

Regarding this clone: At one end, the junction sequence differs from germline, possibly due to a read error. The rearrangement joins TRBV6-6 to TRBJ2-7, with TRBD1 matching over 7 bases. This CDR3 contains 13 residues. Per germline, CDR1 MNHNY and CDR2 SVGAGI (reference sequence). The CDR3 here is CASSNSGGYEQYF. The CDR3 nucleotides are TGTGCCAGCAGTAACTCAGGGGGATACGAGCAGTACTTC.

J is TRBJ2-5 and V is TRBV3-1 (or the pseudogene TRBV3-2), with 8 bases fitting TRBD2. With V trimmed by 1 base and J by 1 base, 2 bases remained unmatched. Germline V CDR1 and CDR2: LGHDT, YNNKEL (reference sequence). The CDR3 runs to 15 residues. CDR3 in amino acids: CASSQATSGQETQYF. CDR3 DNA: TGTGCCAGCAGCCAAGCAACTAGCGGCCAAGAGACCCAGTACTTC.

The CDR3 nucleotides read TGTGCCAGCAGTGAGGACAGGGGGCTTCATGGCTACACCTTC. It is translated as CASSEDRGLHGYTF. The chain is built from TRBV2 and TRBJ1-2; 11 bases line up with TRBD1. This CDR3 is 14 amino acids long. Germline V lookup: CDR1 SNHLY, CDR2 FYNNEI. V lost 3 bases to trimming and J lost 6 bases; unmatched junction nucleotides: 3.

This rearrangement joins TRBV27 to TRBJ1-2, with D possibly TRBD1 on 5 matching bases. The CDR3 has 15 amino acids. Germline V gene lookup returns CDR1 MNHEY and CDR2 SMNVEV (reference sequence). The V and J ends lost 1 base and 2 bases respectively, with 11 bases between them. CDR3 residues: CASSLYTGRNYGYTF. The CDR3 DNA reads TGTGCCAGCAGTTTATATACAGGCAGAAACTATGGCTACACCTTC.

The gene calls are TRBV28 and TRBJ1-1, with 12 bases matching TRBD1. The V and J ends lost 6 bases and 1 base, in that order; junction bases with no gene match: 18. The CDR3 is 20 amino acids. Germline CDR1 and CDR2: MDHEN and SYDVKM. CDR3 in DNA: TGTGCCAGCAGCCAAAAGTGGGGGGACAGGGGGCAAGGGAGGAACACTGAAGCTTTCTTT. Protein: CASSQKWGDRGQGRNTEAFF.

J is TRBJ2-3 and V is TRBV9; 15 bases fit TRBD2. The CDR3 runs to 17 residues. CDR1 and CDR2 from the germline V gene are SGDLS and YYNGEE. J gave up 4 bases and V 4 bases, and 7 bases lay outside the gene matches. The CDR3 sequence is CASSPPGLAGGADTQYF. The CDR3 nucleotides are TGTGCCAGCAGCCCGCCCGGACTAGCGGGGGGGGCAGATACGCAGTATTTT.

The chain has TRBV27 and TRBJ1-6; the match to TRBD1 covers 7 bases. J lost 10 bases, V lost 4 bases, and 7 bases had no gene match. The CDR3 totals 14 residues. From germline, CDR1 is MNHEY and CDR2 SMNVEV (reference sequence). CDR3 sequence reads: CASSSQGEGSPLHF. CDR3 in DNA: TGTGCCAGCAGTTCCCAGGGGGAAGGATCACCCCTCCACTTT.